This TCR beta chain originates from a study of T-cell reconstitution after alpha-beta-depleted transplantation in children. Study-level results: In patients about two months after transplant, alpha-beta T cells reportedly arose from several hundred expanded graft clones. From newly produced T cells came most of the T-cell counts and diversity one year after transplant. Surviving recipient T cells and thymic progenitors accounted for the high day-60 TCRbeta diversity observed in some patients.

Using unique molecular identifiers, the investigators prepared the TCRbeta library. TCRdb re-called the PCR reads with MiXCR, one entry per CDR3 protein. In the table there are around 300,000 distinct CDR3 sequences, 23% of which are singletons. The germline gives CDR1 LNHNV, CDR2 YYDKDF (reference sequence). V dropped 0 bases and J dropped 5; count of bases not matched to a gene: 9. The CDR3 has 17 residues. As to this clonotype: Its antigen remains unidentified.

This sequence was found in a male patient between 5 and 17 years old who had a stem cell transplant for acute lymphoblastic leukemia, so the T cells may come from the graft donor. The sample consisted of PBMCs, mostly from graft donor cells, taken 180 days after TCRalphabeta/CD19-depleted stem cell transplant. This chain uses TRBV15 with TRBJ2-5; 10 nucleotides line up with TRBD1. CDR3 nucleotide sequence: TGTGCCACCAGCAGAGAATTTCCGGGACAGGGGTTTGAGACCCAGTACTTC. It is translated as CATSREFPGQGFETQYF.